These 5 T cell receptor beta chains came from one sample sequenced in a study of T cell repertoires in aging, cancer and after chemotherapy. A mixed TRB-A/B primer pool amplified rearranged TRB by multiplex touch-down PCR. TCRdb reprocessed the multiplex PCR reads via MiXCR and lists one record per CDR3 protein. The sample records around 2,100 distinct CDR3 sequences, around 32% being singletons. TCR beta rearrangements were amplified from peripheral blood genomic DNA. The sequencing input was blood. These receptors were obtained from a human donor with a solid tumor.

This chain links TRBV20-1 with TRBJ1-3; D is ambiguous. Germline V gene sequence: CDR1 DFQATT, CDR2 SNEGSKA (reference sequence). CDR3 length: 15 residues. Trimming removed 3 bases at V and 4 bases at J, with 16 bases between. CDR3 protein: CSASTETVAGNTIYF. The DNA of the CDR3 is TGCAGTGCTAGTACCGAAACAGTGGCAGGAAACACCATATATTTT.

This clonotype was detected a few times. The chain has TRBV12-3 or TRBV12-4 and TRBJ2-7; tentatively, D is TRBD1 (6 bases). This CDR3 has 14 residues. The V and J ends lost 5 bases and 3 bases respectively, with 14 bases between them. CDR3 protein: CASSVYRAFYEQYF. CDR3 DNA: TGTGCCAGCAGTGTTTACAGGGCATTCTACGAGCAGTACTTC.

In its sample, this clonotype was seen a few times. The rearrangement links TRBV27 to TRBJ1-5; TRBD1 is a possible D gene (6 bases). This CDR3 is built from 15 residues. CDR1 MNHEY and CDR2 SMNVEV come from the germline V gene (reference sequence). Trimming removed 1 base from V and 4 bases from J, with 11 bases in between. The CDR3 loop is CASSLYWDNNQPQHF. As DNA, the CDR3 is TGTGCCAGCAGTTTATATTGGGACAATAATCAGCCCCAGCATTTT.

The rearrangement links TRBV18 to TRBJ2-3; D not resolved. The V gene's germline CDR1 is KGHSH and CDR2 LQKENI. V was clipped by 0 bases and J by 2 bases, with 12 bases between them. The CDR3 contains 16 residues. CDR3 protein: CASSPPVPAYTDTQYF. As DNA, the CDR3 is TGTGCCAGCTCACCACCTGTGCCGGCATACACAGATACGCAGTATTTT.

This chain links TRBV7-9 with TRBJ1-6; tentative D call: TRBD1 (5 bases). Trimming removed 0 bases at V and 6 bases at J, with 6 bases between. Germline V gives CDR1 SEHNR, CDR2 FQNEAQ (reference sequence). The CDR3 extends over 14 amino acids. The DNA of the CDR3 is TGTGCCAGCAGCTTAGCCAGGGCTAATTCACCCCTCCACTTT. It yields the protein CASSLARANSPLHF.